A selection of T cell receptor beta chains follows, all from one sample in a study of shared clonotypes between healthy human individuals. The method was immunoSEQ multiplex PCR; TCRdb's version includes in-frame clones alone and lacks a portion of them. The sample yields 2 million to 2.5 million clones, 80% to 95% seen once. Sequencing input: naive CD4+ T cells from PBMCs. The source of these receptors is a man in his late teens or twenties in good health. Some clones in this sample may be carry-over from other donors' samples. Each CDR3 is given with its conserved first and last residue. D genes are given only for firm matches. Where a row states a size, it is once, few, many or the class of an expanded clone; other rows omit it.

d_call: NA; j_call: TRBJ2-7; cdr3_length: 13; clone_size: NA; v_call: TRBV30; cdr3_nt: TGTGCCTGGAGTTACATCGATGGGTACGAGCAGTACTTC; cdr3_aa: CAWSYIDGYEQYF
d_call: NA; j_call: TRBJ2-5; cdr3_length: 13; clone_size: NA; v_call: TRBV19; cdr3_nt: TGTGCCAGTAGTAGAATTGGGCAAGAGACCCAGTACTTC; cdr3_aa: CASSRIGQETQYF
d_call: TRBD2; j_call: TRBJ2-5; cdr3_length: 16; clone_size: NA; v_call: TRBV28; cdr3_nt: TGTGCCAGCAGTCGCGCGGGGGGATTACGTGGGGAGACCCAGTACTTC; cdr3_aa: CASSRAGGLRGETQYF
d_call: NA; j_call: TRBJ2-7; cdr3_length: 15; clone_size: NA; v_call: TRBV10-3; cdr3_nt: TGTGCCATCAGTGAGTCCCAGGCGAGCTCCTACGAGCAGTACTTC; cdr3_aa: CAISESQASSYEQYF
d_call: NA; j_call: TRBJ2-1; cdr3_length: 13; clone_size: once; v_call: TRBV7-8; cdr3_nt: TGTGCCAGCAGCTTACTCCAAGGGTCTCTTCAGTTCTTC; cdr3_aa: CASSLLQGSLQFF
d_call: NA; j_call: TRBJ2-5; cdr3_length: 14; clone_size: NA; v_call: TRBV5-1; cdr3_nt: TGCGCCAGCAGCCAGCAGGACACTAGCGAGACCCAGTACTTC; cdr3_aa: CASSQQDTSETQYF
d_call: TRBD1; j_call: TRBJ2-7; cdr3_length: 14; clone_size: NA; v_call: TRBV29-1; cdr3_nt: TGCAGCGTTGTACGACAGGGGAAAGCCTACGAGCAGTACTTC; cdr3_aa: CSVVRQGKAYEQYF
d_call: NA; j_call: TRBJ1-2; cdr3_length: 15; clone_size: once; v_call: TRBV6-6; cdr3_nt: TGTGCCACCCTGCAGAGCGGGGGCCAGGGAACGGGCTACACCTTC; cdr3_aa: CATLQSGGQGTGYTF
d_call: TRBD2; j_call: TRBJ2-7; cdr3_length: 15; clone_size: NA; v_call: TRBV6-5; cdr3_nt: TGTGCCAGCAGTTACAGCGGGGGGGGCTTCTACGAGCAGTACTTC; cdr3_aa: CASSYSGGGFYEQYF
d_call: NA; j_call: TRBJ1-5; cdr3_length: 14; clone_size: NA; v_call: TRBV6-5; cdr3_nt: TGTGCCAGCAGTTACACGGACGGGAATCAGCCCCAGCATTTT; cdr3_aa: CASSYTDGNQPQHF
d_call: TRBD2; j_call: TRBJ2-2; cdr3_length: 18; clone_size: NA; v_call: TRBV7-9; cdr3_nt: TGTGCCAGCAGCTTAGTGTGTCTAGCGGGAGAATTTAACCGGGGAGCTGTTTTT; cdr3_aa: CASSLVCLAGEFNRGAVF
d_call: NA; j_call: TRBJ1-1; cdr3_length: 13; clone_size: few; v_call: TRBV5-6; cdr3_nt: TGTGCCAGCAGGTCCGGGACCCACGAGGAAGCTTTCTTT; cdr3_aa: CASRSGTHEEAFF
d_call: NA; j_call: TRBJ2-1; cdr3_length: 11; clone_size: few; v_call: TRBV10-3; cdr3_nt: TGTGCCATCAGTATCCGGGCCGAGCAGTTCTTC; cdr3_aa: CAISIRAEQFF
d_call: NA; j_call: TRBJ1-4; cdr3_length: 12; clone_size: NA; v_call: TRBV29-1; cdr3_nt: TGCAGCGCCTCAGGTTCTAATGAAAAACTGTTTTTT; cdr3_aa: CSASGSNEKLFF
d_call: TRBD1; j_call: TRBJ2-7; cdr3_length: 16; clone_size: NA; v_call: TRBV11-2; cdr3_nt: TGTGCCAGCAGCTTCGAGTCCGGGACAGGGACCTACGAGCAGTACTTC; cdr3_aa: CASSFESGTGTYEQYF
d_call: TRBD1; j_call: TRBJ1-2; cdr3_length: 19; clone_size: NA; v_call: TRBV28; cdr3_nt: TGTGCCAGCAGTTTGGCAGGGGGGATCCTGATCGGAGCTAACTATGGCTACACCTTC; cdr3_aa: CASSLAGGILIGANYGYTF
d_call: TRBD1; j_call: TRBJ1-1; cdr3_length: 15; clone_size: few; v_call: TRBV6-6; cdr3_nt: TGTGCCAGCAGTTCCTCAGGGGGGCGCGGCACTGAAGCTTTCTTT; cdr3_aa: CASSSSGGRGTEAFF
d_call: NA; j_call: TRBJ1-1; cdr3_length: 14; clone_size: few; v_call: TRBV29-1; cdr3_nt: TGCAGCGTTGGTCTCCTTTTTGGGGGGACTGAAGCTTTCTTT; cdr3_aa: CSVGLLFGGTEAFF
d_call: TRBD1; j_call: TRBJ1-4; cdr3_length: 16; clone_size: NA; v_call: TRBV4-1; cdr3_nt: TGCGCCAGCAGCCAAGATCCCCGACAGGGATGGGAAAAACTGTTTTTT; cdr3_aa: CASSQDPRQGWEKLFF
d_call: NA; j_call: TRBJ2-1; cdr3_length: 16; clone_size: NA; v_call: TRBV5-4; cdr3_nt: TGTGCCAGCAGCCCCGGATGGGCAGTTTCCTACAATGAGCAGTTCTTC; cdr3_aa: CASSPGWAVSYNEQFF
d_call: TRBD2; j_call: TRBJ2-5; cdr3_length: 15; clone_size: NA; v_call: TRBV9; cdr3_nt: TGTGCCAGCAGCGTAGATGGCGGGAGGGAAGAGACCCAGTACTTC; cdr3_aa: CASSVDGGREETQYF
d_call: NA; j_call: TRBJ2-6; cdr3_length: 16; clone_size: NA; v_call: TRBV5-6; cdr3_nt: TGTGCCGGGCTGAGGCAGGGGCCCTCTGGGGCCAACGTCCTGACTTTC; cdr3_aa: CAGLRQGPSGANVLTF
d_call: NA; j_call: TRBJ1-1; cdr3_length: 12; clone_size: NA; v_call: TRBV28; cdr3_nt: TGTGCCAGCAGTTTACAGGGAGCTGAAGCTTTCTTT; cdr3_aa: CASSLQGAEAFF
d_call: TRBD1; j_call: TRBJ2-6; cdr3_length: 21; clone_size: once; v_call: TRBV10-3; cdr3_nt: TGTGCCATCAGTGAGGGGAGGACAGGGACAGTCTATGGAGCTGGGGCCAACGTCCTGACTTTC; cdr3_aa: CAISEGRTGTVYGAGANVLTF
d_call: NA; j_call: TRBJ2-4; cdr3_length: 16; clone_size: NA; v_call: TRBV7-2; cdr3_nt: TGTGCCAGCAGCACGTACCTTACAGGACTCGAAAACATTCAGTACTTC; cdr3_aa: CASSTYLTGLENIQYF
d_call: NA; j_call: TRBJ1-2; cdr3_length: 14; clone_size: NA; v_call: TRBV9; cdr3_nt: TGTGCCAGCAGCGTAGTATCCCGCCCTGGGGGCTACACCTTC; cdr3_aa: CASSVVSRPGGYTF
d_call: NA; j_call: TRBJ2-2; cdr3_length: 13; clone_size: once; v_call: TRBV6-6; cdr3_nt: TGTGCCAGCAGTTTAGGGGGGACCGGGGAGCTGTTTTTT; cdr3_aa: CASSLGGTGELFF
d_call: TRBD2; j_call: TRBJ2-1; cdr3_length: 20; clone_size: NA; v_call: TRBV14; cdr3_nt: TGTGCCAGCAGCATAAATCCCGGGACTAGCGGGAAGAGCTCCTACAATGAGCAGTTCTTC; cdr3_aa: CASSINPGTSGKSSYNEQFF
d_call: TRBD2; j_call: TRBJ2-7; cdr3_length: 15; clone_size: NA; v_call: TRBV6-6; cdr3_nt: TGTGCCAGCAGTTACCCCGGGGGGGTAAACTACGAGCAGTACTTC; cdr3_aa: CASSYPGGVNYEQYF
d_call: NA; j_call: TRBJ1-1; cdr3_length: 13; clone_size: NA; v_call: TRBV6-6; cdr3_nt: TGTGCCAGCAGTTTTGGGGAGAACACTGAAGCTTTCTTT; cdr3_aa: CASSFGENTEAFF
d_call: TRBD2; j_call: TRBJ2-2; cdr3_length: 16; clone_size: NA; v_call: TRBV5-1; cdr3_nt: TGCGCCAGCAGAATTGGACTAGCGGAAAACACCGGGGAGCTGTTTTTT; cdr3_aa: CASRIGLAENTGELFF
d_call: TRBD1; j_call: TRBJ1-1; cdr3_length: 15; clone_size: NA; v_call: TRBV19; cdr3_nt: TGTGCCAGTAGTATAGGTGGAGGGGGCAACACTGAAGCTTTCTTT; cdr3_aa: CASSIGGGGNTEAFF
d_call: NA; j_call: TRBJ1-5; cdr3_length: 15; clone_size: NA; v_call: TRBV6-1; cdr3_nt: TGTGCCACCTGTGAGGGACTGTATAGCAATCAGCCCCAGCATTTT; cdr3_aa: CATCEGLYSNQPQHF
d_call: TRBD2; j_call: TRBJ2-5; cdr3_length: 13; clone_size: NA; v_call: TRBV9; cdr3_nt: TGTGCCAGCAGTCTAGCGGTCCAAGAGACCCAGTACTTC; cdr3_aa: CASSLAVQETQYF
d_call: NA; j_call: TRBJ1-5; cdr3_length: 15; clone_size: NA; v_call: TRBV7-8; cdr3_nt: TGTGCCAGCAGCGATTACGGGACACCCGATCAGCCCCAGCATTTT; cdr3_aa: CASSDYGTPDQPQHF
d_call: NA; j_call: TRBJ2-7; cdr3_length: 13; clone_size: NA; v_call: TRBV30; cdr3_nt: TGTGCCTGGAGCGGACTCGACGGCCGCGAGCAGTACTTC; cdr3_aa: CAWSGLDGREQYF
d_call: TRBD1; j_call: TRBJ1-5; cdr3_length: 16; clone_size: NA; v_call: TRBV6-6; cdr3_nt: TGTGCCAGCATGAGGCTAGGACAGGGGGAGGGTCAGCCCCAGCATTTT; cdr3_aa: CASMRLGQGEGQPQHF
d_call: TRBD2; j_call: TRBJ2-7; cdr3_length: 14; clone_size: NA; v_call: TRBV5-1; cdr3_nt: TGCGCCAGCAGCTCGAGCGGGAGCGGTAACGAGCAGTACTTC; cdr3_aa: CASSSSGSGNEQYF
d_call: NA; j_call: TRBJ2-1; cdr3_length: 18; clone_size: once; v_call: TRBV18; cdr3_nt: TGTGCCAGCTCACCGTTCTTGTTGGACAGAGGGCTACACAATGAGCAGTTCTTC; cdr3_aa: CASSPFLLDRGLHNEQFF
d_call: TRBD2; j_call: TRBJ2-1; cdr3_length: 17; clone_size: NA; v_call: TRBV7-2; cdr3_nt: TGTGCCAGCAGCGGATTCCGAACTAGCGGGACAAACAATGAGCAGTTCTTC; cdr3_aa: CASSGFRTSGTNNEQFF
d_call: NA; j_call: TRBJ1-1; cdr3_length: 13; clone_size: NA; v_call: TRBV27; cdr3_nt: TGTGCCAGCAGCCTTACAGGTCGCACTGAAGCTTTCTTT; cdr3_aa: CASSLTGRTEAFF
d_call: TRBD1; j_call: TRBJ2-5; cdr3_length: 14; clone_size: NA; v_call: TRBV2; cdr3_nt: TGTGCCAGCAGTTTTGACAGGGGGCAAGAGACCCAGTACTTC; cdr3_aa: CASSFDRGQETQYF
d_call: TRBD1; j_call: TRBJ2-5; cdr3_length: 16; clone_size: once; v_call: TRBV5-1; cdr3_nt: TGCGCCAGCAGCCCGACGACAGGGGGGAACCAAGAGACCCAGTACTTC; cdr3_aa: CASSPTTGGNQETQYF
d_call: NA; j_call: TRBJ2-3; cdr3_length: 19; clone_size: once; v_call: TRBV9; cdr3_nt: TGTGCCAGCAGCGCCGGAGTAGGACAAGGCCTCACTAGCACAGATACGCAGTATTTT; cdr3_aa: CASSAGVGQGLTSTDTQYF
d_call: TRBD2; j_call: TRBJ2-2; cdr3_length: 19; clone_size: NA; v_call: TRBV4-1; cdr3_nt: TGCGCCAGCAGCCAAGACCCTGGGGGAGGGAGATTGGTCACCGGGGAGCTGTTTTTT; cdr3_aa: CASSQDPGGGRLVTGELFF
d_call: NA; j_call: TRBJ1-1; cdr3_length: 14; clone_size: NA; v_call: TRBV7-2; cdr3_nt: TGTGCCAGCAGCTCTCAAGTGGGGGGGACTGAAGCTTTCTTT; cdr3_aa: CASSSQVGGTEAFF
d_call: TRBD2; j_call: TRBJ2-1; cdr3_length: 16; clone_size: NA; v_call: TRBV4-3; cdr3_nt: TGCGCCAGCAGCCAAGATGGAGCGGGAGGCGTCGATGAGCAGTTCTTC; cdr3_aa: CASSQDGAGGVDEQFF
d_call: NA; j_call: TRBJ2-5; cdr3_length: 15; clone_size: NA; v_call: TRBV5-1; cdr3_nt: TGCGCCAGCAGCGCACAGGGACCGTACCAAGAGACCCAGTACTTC; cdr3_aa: CASSAQGPYQETQYF
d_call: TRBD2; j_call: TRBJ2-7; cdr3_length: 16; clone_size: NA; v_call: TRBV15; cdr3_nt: TGTGCCACCAGCAGAGATCGGGGGACTAGCGGGTACGAGCAGTACTTC; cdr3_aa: CATSRDRGTSGYEQYF